The clone carrying this T cell receptor beta chain turned up a few times. What it binds is unknown. This sample is drawn from a study of graft-versus-host responses after intestinal transplantation. For the study at large: Recipients were given multivisceral, liver-intestinal, or isolated intestinal transplants. Anti-thymocyte globulin served as induction for all recipients, who then took tacrolimus and steroids for about 3 years.

TCRdb's copy holds only in-frame clones and misses some; the assay was immunoSEQ multiplex PCR. The sample contains 85,000 to 100,000 clones, approximately 90% of which appear only once. Per germline, CDR1 SGDLS and CDR2 YYNGEE. V was pared by 0 bases and J by 5 bases, with 5 bases between. The CDR3 is made up of 12 amino acids. This clonotype was sampled from a human donor who was the organ donor for an intestinal transplant. The chain recombines TRBV9 with TRBJ2-5, with D uncertain. The sample here was unstimulated CD4+ T cells sorted from spleen or lymph node cells, taken before transplant. The CDR3 nucleotides read TGTGCCAGCAGCGTAGCTACGGAGACCCAGTACTTC. Translated, it gives CASSVATETQYF.